This is a list of T cell receptor beta chains from one sample in a study of Ad26.COV2.S vaccination and SARS-CoV-2 variants. Data came from immunoSEQ multiplex PCR; TCRdb stores just in-frame clones and leaves some out. Of approximately 340,000 clones in the sample, about 92% were seen once. This material consisted of peripheral blood, taken after recovery from COVID-19. The origin of the receptors is a human donor who had recovered from COVID-19. CDR3s include the opening cysteine and the closing phenylalanine or tryptophan. A D gene is named only where the DNA matches it firmly. Only some rows state a clone size, as once, few, many or a class for expanded clones.

D gene: TRBD1; CDR3 length: 16; J gene: TRBJ1-2; V gene: TRBV6-5; clone size: NA; CDR3 protein: CASSYGGTGGTYGYTF; CDR3 DNA: TGTGCCAGCAGTTACGGCGGGACAGGAGGCACCTATGGCTACACCTTC
D gene: NA; CDR3 length: 11; J gene: TRBJ2-7; V gene: TRBV3-1/TRBV3-2; clone size: NA; CDR3 protein: CASSREYEQYF; CDR3 DNA: TGTGCCAGCAGCCGGGAGTACGAGCAGTACTTC
D gene: NA; CDR3 length: 13; J gene: TRBJ1-2; V gene: TRBV5-6; clone size: NA; CDR3 protein: CASSLGEYYGYTF; CDR3 DNA: TGTGCCAGCAGCTTGGGGGAATACTATGGCTACACCTTC
D gene: TRBD1; CDR3 length: 16; J gene: TRBJ1-1; V gene: TRBV18; clone size: NA; CDR3 protein: CASSAGQVPLRTEAFF; CDR3 DNA: TGTGCCAGCTCAGCAGGACAGGTCCCTTTGCGTACTGAAGCTTTCTTT
D gene: TRBD1; CDR3 length: 15; J gene: TRBJ1-3; V gene: TRBV25-1; clone size: NA; CDR3 protein: CASSGRSGTGDTIYF; CDR3 DNA: TGTGCCAGCAGTGGCCGGTCCGGGACAGGGGACACCATATATTTT
D gene: TRBD1; CDR3 length: 14; J gene: TRBJ1-5; V gene: TRBV2; clone size: NA; CDR3 protein: CASSLGQVNQPQHF; CDR3 DNA: TGTGCCAGCAGTCTCGGACAGGTCAATCAGCCCCAGCATTTT
D gene: TRBD1; CDR3 length: 14; J gene: TRBJ2-1; V gene: TRBV6-5; clone size: once; CDR3 protein: CASSKGQGNNEQFF; CDR3 DNA: TGTGCCAGCAGTAAGGGACAGGGGAACAATGAGCAGTTCTTC
D gene: NA; CDR3 length: 15; J gene: TRBJ1-3; V gene: TRBV6-5; clone size: NA; CDR3 protein: CASSYSGVTGNTIYF; CDR3 DNA: TGTGCCAGCAGTTACTCGGGGGTCACTGGAAACACCATATATTTT
D gene: TRBD2; CDR3 length: 15; J gene: TRBJ2-7; V gene: TRBV10-3; clone size: NA; CDR3 protein: CAISESEFAGEEQYF; CDR3 DNA: TGTGCCATCAGTGAGTCGGAGTTTGCGGGGGAGGAGCAGTACTTC
D gene: NA; CDR3 length: 18; J gene: TRBJ1-2; V gene: TRBV9; clone size: NA; CDR3 protein: CASSVEGGGRNPRYGYTF; CDR3 DNA: TGTGCCAGCAGCGTCGAAGGGGGGGGACGCAATCCGCGCTATGGCTACACCTTC
D gene: TRBD1; CDR3 length: 15; J gene: TRBJ2-7; V gene: TRBV3-1/TRBV3-2; clone size: NA; CDR3 protein: CASSQAGTGSSEQYF; CDR3 DNA: TGTGCCAGCAGCCAAGCCGGGACAGGCTCAAGCGAGCAGTACTTC
D gene: NA; CDR3 length: 13; J gene: TRBJ2-2; V gene: TRBV6-2/TRBV6-3; clone size: once; CDR3 protein: CASSYDYTGELFF; CDR3 DNA: TGTGCCAGCAGTTACGATTATACCGGGGAGCTGTTTTTT
D gene: TRBD1; CDR3 length: 17; J gene: TRBJ1-6; V gene: TRBV9; clone size: NA; CDR3 protein: CASSPSGGQEAARPLHF; CDR3 DNA: TGTGCCAGCAGCCCTTCGGGTGGACAGGAAGCCGCTAGGCCCCTCCACTTT
D gene: TRBD1; CDR3 length: 18; J gene: TRBJ1-5; V gene: TRBV2; clone size: NA; CDR3 protein: CASSTPGTGGLSNQPQHF; CDR3 DNA: TGTGCCAGCAGCACACCCGGGACAGGGGGGTTAAGCAATCAGCCCCAGCATTTT
D gene: NA; CDR3 length: 15; J gene: TRBJ2-7; V gene: TRBV6-5; clone size: NA; CDR3 protein: CASTPAGRELDEQYF; CDR3 DNA: TGTGCCAGCACCCCCGCTGGCAGGGAGTTGGACGAGCAGTACTTC
D gene: NA; CDR3 length: 14; J gene: TRBJ2-6; V gene: TRBV3-1/TRBV3-2; clone size: NA; CDR3 protein: CASSQGSGANVLTF; CDR3 DNA: TGTGCCAGCAGCCAGGGATCTGGGGCCAACGTCCTGACTTTC
D gene: TRBD2; CDR3 length: 16; J gene: TRBJ2-1; V gene: TRBV7-2; clone size: once; CDR3 protein: CASSARLAGVTSRQFF; CDR3 DNA: TGTGCCAGCAGCGCCAGACTAGCGGGGGTCACGAGTAGGCAGTTCTTC
D gene: NA; CDR3 length: 16; J gene: TRBJ1-6; V gene: TRBV4-3; clone size: NA; CDR3 protein: CASSESYRDANSPLHF; CDR3 DNA: TGCGCCAGCAGCGAGTCCTACAGGGACGCGAATTCACCCCTCCACTTT
D gene: NA; CDR3 length: 15; J gene: TRBJ2-1; V gene: TRBV4-1; clone size: NA; CDR3 protein: CASALTATSYNEQFF; CDR3 DNA: TGCGCCAGCGCCCTCACAGCGACCTCCTACAATGAGCAGTTCTTC
D gene: NA; CDR3 length: 14; J gene: TRBJ2-1; V gene: TRBV9; clone size: NA; CDR3 protein: CASSPRGPREEQFF; CDR3 DNA: TGTGCCAGCAGCCCTCGGGGCCCAAGGGAGGAGCAGTTCTTC
D gene: NA; CDR3 length: 14; J gene: TRBJ1-5; V gene: TRBV6-6; clone size: NA; CDR3 protein: CASSYSQGSQPQHF; CDR3 DNA: TGTGCCAGCAGTTACTCACAGGGTAGTCAGCCCCAGCATTTT
D gene: TRBD1; CDR3 length: 14; J gene: TRBJ2-5; V gene: TRBV18; clone size: NA; CDR3 protein: CASSLGTGKETQYF; CDR3 DNA: TGTGCCAGCTCACTCGGGACAGGGAAAGAGACCCAGTACTTC
D gene: NA; CDR3 length: 12; J gene: TRBJ1-1; V gene: TRBV12-3/TRBV12-4; clone size: NA; CDR3 protein: CASSPTLTEAFF; CDR3 DNA: TGTGCCAGCAGTCCGACACTCACTGAAGCTTTCTTT
D gene: TRBD1; CDR3 length: 15; J gene: TRBJ1-3; V gene: TRBV2; clone size: NA; CDR3 protein: CASSEGTGSGNTIYF; CDR3 DNA: TGTGCCAGCAGTGAAGGGACAGGATCTGGAAACACCATATATTTT
D gene: NA; CDR3 length: 15; J gene: TRBJ2-1; V gene: TRBV6-6; clone size: NA; CDR3 protein: CASRSGLSSYNEQFF; CDR3 DNA: TGTGCCAGCAGATCGGGACTTAGCTCCTACAATGAGCAGTTCTTC
D gene: TRBD1; CDR3 length: 15; J gene: TRBJ1-1; V gene: TRBV6-5; clone size: once; CDR3 protein: CASSYTGTENTEAFF; CDR3 DNA: TGTGCCAGCAGTTACACCGGGACAGAGAACACTGAAGCTTTCTTT
D gene: NA; CDR3 length: 12; J gene: TRBJ1-6; V gene: TRBV5-4; clone size: NA; CDR3 protein: CASSRGNSPLHF; CDR3 DNA: TGTGCCAGCAGCAGGGGGAATTCACCCCTCCACTTT
D gene: NA; CDR3 length: 12; J gene: TRBJ1-1; V gene: TRBV5-4; clone size: NA; CDR3 protein: CASSLQNTEAFF; CDR3 DNA: TGTGCCAGCAGCTTACAAAACACTGAAGCTTTCTTT
D gene: TRBD1; CDR3 length: 15; J gene: TRBJ2-3; V gene: TRBV5-4; clone size: NA; CDR3 protein: CASSIRQGGADTQYF; CDR3 DNA: TGTGCCAGCAGCATCAGACAGGGTGGGGCAGATACGCAGTATTTT
D gene: TRBD1; CDR3 length: 14; J gene: TRBJ2-3; V gene: TRBV6-2/TRBV6-3; clone size: NA; CDR3 protein: CASSQQGASDTQYF; CDR3 DNA: TGTGCCAGCAGTCAACAGGGGGCCTCAGATACGCAGTATTTT
D gene: NA; CDR3 length: 15; J gene: TRBJ1-3; V gene: TRBV7-9; clone size: few; CDR3 protein: CASSSFRDSGNTIYF; CDR3 DNA: TGTGCCAGCAGCTCCTTCAGGGATTCTGGAAACACCATATATTTT
D gene: NA; CDR3 length: 15; J gene: TRBJ1-2; V gene: TRBV5-8; clone size: NA; CDR3 protein: CASSLSSSTGQGYTF; CDR3 DNA: TGTGCCAGCAGCTTGTCGTCGTCAACCGGGCAAGGCTACACCTTC
D gene: NA; CDR3 length: 15; J gene: TRBJ1-2; V gene: TRBV10-3; clone size: NA; CDR3 protein: CAISESGAGNYGYTF; CDR3 DNA: TGTGCCATCAGTGAGTCGGGAGCGGGCAACTATGGCTACACCTTC
D gene: NA; CDR3 length: 15; J gene: TRBJ1-4; V gene: TRBV21-1; clone size: once; CDR3 protein: CASRRYRPTNEKLFF; CDR3 DNA: TGTGCCAGCAGGCGATACAGGCCAACTAATGAAAAACTGTTTTTT
D gene: NA; CDR3 length: 14; J gene: TRBJ1-2; V gene: TRBV5-4; clone size: NA; CDR3 protein: CASSSWIGGYGYTF; CDR3 DNA: TGTGCCAGCAGCTCCTGGATTGGGGGCTATGGCTACACCTTC
D gene: NA; CDR3 length: 15; J gene: TRBJ2-7; V gene: TRBV4-1; clone size: NA; CDR3 protein: CASSQVDLGSYEQYF; CDR3 DNA: TGCGCCAGCAGCCAAGTCGACTTGGGCTCCTACGAGCAGTACTTC
D gene: TRBD1; CDR3 length: 15; J gene: TRBJ2-3; V gene: TRBV3-1/TRBV3-2; clone size: NA; CDR3 protein: CASSRGDRAADTQYF; CDR3 DNA: TGTGCCAGCAGCCGAGGGGACAGGGCCGCAGATACGCAGTATTTT
D gene: NA; CDR3 length: 13; J gene: TRBJ2-7; V gene: TRBV15; clone size: once; CDR3 protein: CATSGRTVYEQYF; CDR3 DNA: TGTGCCACCAGCGGCCGGACAGTGTACGAGCAGTACTTC
D gene: NA; CDR3 length: 11; J gene: TRBJ2-3; V gene: TRBV7-9; clone size: NA; CDR3 protein: CASSETDTQYF; CDR3 DNA: TGTGCCAGCAGCGAAACAGATACGCAGTATTTT
D gene: TRBD1; CDR3 length: 14; J gene: TRBJ1-4; V gene: TRBV6-2/TRBV6-3; clone size: NA; CDR3 protein: CASSYPAGQHGLFF; CDR3 DNA: TGTGCCAGCAGTTACCCGGCGGGACAGCACGGACTGTTTTTT
D gene: TRBD2; CDR3 length: 15; J gene: TRBJ2-1; V gene: TRBV19; clone size: NA; CDR3 protein: CASKVGGSSYNEQFF; CDR3 DNA: TGTGCCAGTAAGGTTGGCGGGAGCTCCTACAATGAGCAGTTCTTC
D gene: TRBD1; CDR3 length: 15; J gene: TRBJ2-2; V gene: TRBV5-4; clone size: once; CDR3 protein: CASRPGTGGVGELFF; CDR3 DNA: TGTGCCAGCAGACCCGGGACAGGGGGCGTCGGGGAGCTGTTTTTT
D gene: NA; CDR3 length: 13; J gene: TRBJ1-2; V gene: TRBV5-5; clone size: NA; CDR3 protein: CASSLTRQLGYTF; CDR3 DNA: TGTGCCAGCAGCTTAACCAGGCAGCTGGGCTACACCTTC
D gene: NA; CDR3 length: 15; J gene: TRBJ1-2; V gene: TRBV28; clone size: NA; CDR3 protein: CASSGGMEYSYGYTF; CDR3 DNA: TGTGCCAGCAGTGGGGGTATGGAGTATAGCTATGGCTACACCTTC
D gene: TRBD1; CDR3 length: 16; J gene: TRBJ1-5; V gene: TRBV3-1/TRBV3-2; clone size: NA; CDR3 protein: CASSQDWRGRNQPQHF; CDR3 DNA: TGTGCCAGCAGCCAAGATTGGAGGGGGCGCAATCAGCCCCAGCATTTT
D gene: NA; CDR3 length: 15; J gene: TRBJ1-1; V gene: TRBV6-2/TRBV6-3; clone size: NA; CDR3 protein: CASSYRTDMNTEAFF; CDR3 DNA: TGTGCCAGCAGTTATCGGACGGACATGAACACTGAAGCTTTCTTT
D gene: TRBD1; CDR3 length: 14; J gene: TRBJ1-1; V gene: TRBV9; clone size: NA; CDR3 protein: CASSVQGADTEAFF; CDR3 DNA: TGTGCCAGCAGCGTACAGGGGGCGGACACTGAAGCTTTCTTT
D gene: TRBD1; CDR3 length: 14; J gene: TRBJ2-7; V gene: TRBV6-5; clone size: NA; CDR3 protein: CASRKPGGSYEQYF; CDR3 DNA: TGTGCCAGCAGGAAGCCAGGGGGAAGCTACGAGCAGTACTTC
D gene: NA; CDR3 length: 14; J gene: TRBJ2-7; V gene: TRBV9; clone size: few; CDR3 protein: CASSPRDSPYEQYF; CDR3 DNA: TGTGCCAGCAGCCCCCGGGACTCCCCCTACGAGCAGTACTTC
D gene: TRBD2; CDR3 length: 16; J gene: TRBJ2-1; V gene: TRBV9; clone size: NA; CDR3 protein: CASSVAAGGAQNEQFF; CDR3 DNA: TGTGCCAGCAGCGTAGCAGCCGGGGGGGCTCAGAATGAGCAGTTCTTC
D gene: TRBD2; CDR3 length: 16; J gene: TRBJ2-1; V gene: TRBV13; clone size: once; CDR3 protein: CASSPIGLAGMHEQFF; CDR3 DNA: TGTGCCAGCAGCCCAATCGGACTAGCGGGGATGCATGAGCAGTTCTTC
D gene: NA; CDR3 length: 13; J gene: TRBJ1-1; V gene: TRBV14; clone size: NA; CDR3 protein: CASSHSSGSLAFF; CDR3 DNA: TGTGCCAGCAGCCATTCCTCCGGTTCCCTAGCTTTCTTT
D gene: NA; CDR3 length: 14; J gene: TRBJ1-1; V gene: TRBV7-2; clone size: NA; CDR3 protein: CASSPRRGETEAFF; CDR3 DNA: TGTGCCAGCAGCCCTAGGAGAGGGGAAACTGAAGCTTTCTTT
D gene: TRBD1; CDR3 length: 16; J gene: TRBJ1-2; V gene: TRBV4-3; clone size: NA; CDR3 protein: CASSHERTGSNYGYTF; CDR3 DNA: TGCGCCAGCAGCCACGAAAGGACAGGGTCTAACTATGGCTACACCTTC
D gene: NA; CDR3 length: 12; J gene: TRBJ1-3; V gene: TRBV6-1; clone size: NA; CDR3 protein: CASSEAGRTIYF; CDR3 DNA: TGTGCCAGCAGTGAAGCTGGGCGCACCATATATTTT